The 31 T cell receptor beta chains below come from one sample, sequenced in a study of blood T cell repertoires in COVID-19. TCRdb keeps only in-frame clones here, not all; method: immunoSEQ multiplex PCR. The table lists 220,000 or so clones, around 83% of them singletons, with about 10% in the top ten. The source material was peripheral blood. These receptors all come from a woman between 45 and 60 years old with COVID-19, enrolled during active disease.

The chain is built from TRBV6-6 and TRBJ2-2, with TRBD2 matching 9 bases. The J segment lost 3 bases and the V segment lost 4 bases, leaving 3 bases of the junction unmatched. Germline CDR1 reads MNHNY; CDR2 reads SVGAGI (reference sequence). This CDR3 contains 15 residues. CDR3 bases: TGTGCCAGCAGTTTAGCGGGGGCCCACACCGGGGAGCTGTTTTTT. Encoded protein: CASSLAGAHTGELFF.

The gene calls are TRBV18 and TRBJ2-6; maybe TRBD1 (6 bases). Germline V CDR1 and CDR2: KGHSH, LQKENI. V lost 8 bases and J lost 2, with 7 bases in between. CDR3 length: 13 amino acids. CDR3: CASHRAGANVLTF. Here the CDR3 DNA reads TGTGCCAGCCACAGGGCTGGGGCCAACGTCCTGACTTTC.

The V call is TRBV4-3, the J call TRBJ2-1, with D perhaps matching TRBD1 (5 bases). Between the trimmed V and J ends, which lost 0 bases and 13 bases, there was a span of 19 bases. Germline-derived CDR1 and CDR2 are LGHNA and YSLEER. The CDR3 loop spans 15 amino acids. CDR3 loop: CASSQDRVGQTGQFF. The CDR3 DNA follows: TGCGCCAGCAGCCAAGATAGGGTGGGGCAGACCGGACAGTTCTTC.

This rearrangement joins TRBV21-1 to TRBJ1-4; the table's D call, TRBD1, was not checked against the DNA. TRBV21-1 is given as a pseudogene. The CDR3 runs to 15 residues. The CDR3 reads CASSKEGTGGEKLFF. CDR3 sequence (DNA): TGTGCCAGCAGCAAAGAAGGGACAGGGGGCGAAAAACTGTTTTTT.

The chain links TRBV27 to TRBJ1-1; weak D call: TRBD1 (6 bases). From germline, CDR1 is MNHEY and CDR2 SMNVEV (reference sequence). Deletions cut 10 bases from V and 10 bases from J, with 19 bases between. CDR3 length equals 12 residues. The CDR3 coding sequence is TGTGCCATGGGGGGGCTTGTTAACGGAGCTTTCTTT. Protein: CAMGGLVNGAFF.

The rearrangement joins TRBV11-3 to TRBJ2-1, with D possibly matching TRBD2 (6 bases). Trimming removed 5 bases from V and 6 bases from J, with 14 bases in between. Germline V gene sequence: CDR1 SGHNT, CDR2 YENEEA. CDR3 length equals 14 residues. The CDR3 sequence: CASSPSGRGNEQFF. The CDR3 DNA follows: TGTGCCAGCAGCCCCAGCGGGCGGGGCAATGAGCAGTTCTTC.

The chain recombines TRBV19 with TRBJ1-5, with no clear D. CDR3 length equals 14 residues. The V end was cut by 5 bases, the J end by 1 base, with 9 bases between. Germline CDR1 LNHDA, CDR2 SQIVND (reference sequence). The DNA for the CDR3 is TGTGCCAGTAGTGTGGGGAGGAGCAATCAGCCCCAGCATTTT. This translates into CASSVGRSNQPQHF.

This chain joins TRBV6-4 and TRBJ1-5, with D tentatively TRBD1 (5 bases). The CDR3 sequence is 13 residues long. Germline lookup yields CDR1 MRHNA and CDR2 SNTAGT. Deletions cut 5 bases from V and 6 bases from J, with 11 bases between. CDR3 loop: CASSSQGGQPQHF. DNA of the CDR3: TGTGCCAGCAGTTCCCAGGGAGGTCAGCCCCAGCATTTT.

This clone was seen ten or more times. The gene calls are TRBV11-3 and TRBJ2-6; D is possibly TRBD2 (7 bases). Deletions cut 7 bases from V and 2 bases from J, with 12 bases between. From germline, CDR1 is SGHNT and CDR2 YENEEA. The CDR3 totals 15 residues. CDR3 region: CASMIGGPGANVLTF. The CDR3 DNA reads as TGTGCCAGCATGATCGGGGGGCCTGGGGCCAACGTCCTGACTTTC.

The chain couples TRBV2 to TRBJ2-1; tentative D call: TRBD2 (5 bases). V shed 6 bases and J shed 3 bases, with 18 bases lying between them. The CDR3 has 16 residues. Germline V gene lookup returns CDR1 SNHLY and CDR2 FYNNEI. The CDR3 protein is CASSPRPGTLYNEQFF. CDR3 nucleotides: TGTGCCAGCAGCCCCCGGCCGGGAACCCTCTACAATGAGCAGTTCTTC.

This chain uses TRBV5-1 with TRBJ1-4; no definite D call. The CDR3 has 14 residues. Germline CDR1 reads SGHRS; CDR2 reads YFSETQ. Trimming took off 4 bases at V and 3 bases at J, with 10 bases between the two ends. The CDR3 is CASSPSRSNEKLFF. In nucleotides, the CDR3 is TGCGCCAGCAGCCCATCGAGATCTAATGAAAAACTGTTTTTT.

The rearrangement links TRBV11-3 to TRBJ2-5; 9 bases map to TRBD2. The junction had 16 bases not matched to a gene; V was cut back by 7 bases and J by 4 bases. There are 17 residues in the CDR3. Germline CDR1 reads SGHNT; CDR2 reads YENEEA. The CDR3 is CASTPLISGGGGETQYF. The DNA for the CDR3 is TGTGCCAGCACCCCCTTAATTAGCGGGGGAGGCGGAGAGACCCAGTACTTC. The whole variable domain, remainder taken from reference TRBV11-3 and TRBJ2-5, is EAGVVQSPRYKIIEKKQPVAFWCNPISGHNTLYWYLQNLGQGPELLIRYENEEAVDDSQLPKDRFSAERLKGVDSTLKIQPAELGDSAVYLCASTPLISGGGGETQYFGPGTRLLVL.

This sequence joins TRBV6-5 and TRBJ1-1; D not certain. Looked up from germline, CDR1 is MNHEY and CDR2 is SVGAGI. The CDR3 extends over 14 amino acids. V lost 2 bases to trimming and J lost 0 bases, with 7 bases between them. Here the CDR3 reads CASSYERLNTEAFF. The CDR3 nucleotides are TGTGCCAGCAGTTACGAGCGACTGAACACTGAAGCTTTCTTT.

This clone has just a few counts. The chain carries TRBV4-2 and TRBJ2-5; D is unresolved. Deletions cut 6 bases from V and 5 bases from J, with 7 bases between. The CDR3 is 11 residues long. CDR1 is LGHNA and CDR2 is YNFKEQ in the germline V gene. The CDR3 coding sequence is TGTGCCAGCAGTTCTAGTGAGACCCAGTACTTC. Protein product: CASSSSETQYF.

This chain joins TRBV6-6 and TRBJ2-3; 9 bases are a match to TRBD2. The CDR3 is 15 residues long. V lost 0 bases, J lost 4 bases, and 2 bases stayed unmatched. In germline, CDR1 is MNHNY, CDR2 SVGAGI (reference sequence). CDR3 sequence reads: CASSYSQRGADTQYF. The CDR3 bases are TGTGCCAGCAGTTACTCCCAGCGGGGGGCAGATACGCAGTATTTT.

CDR3 nucleotide sequence: TGTGCCAGCGGGGGGATTGATTCACCCCTCCACTTT. The encoded protein is CASGGIDSPLHF. V and J are TRBV2 and TRBJ1-6, with D maybe TRBD1 (5 bases). The germline V and J ends were trimmed by 8 bases and 8 bases, with 10 bases remaining between them. CDR3 length: 12 residues. Germline CDR1 SNHLY, CDR2 FYNNEI.

This clone was detected only once. This chain connects TRBV7-8 to TRBJ2-5; 8 bases line up with TRBD2. Germline V gene sequence: CDR1 SGHVS, CDR2 FQNEAQ. This CDR3 is built from 13 residues. J lost 2 bases, V lost 10 bases, and 6 bases had no gene match. Written as DNA, the CDR3 is TGTGCCATTTTCGGGGGGGGACAAGAGACCCAGTACTTC. Protein: CAIFGGGQETQYF.

The chain carries TRBV5-1 and TRBJ2-3, with D perhaps TRBD1 (6 bases). The germline V and J ends were trimmed by 2 bases and 9 bases, with 22 bases remaining between them. The CDR3 spans 16 residues. The germline CDR1 and CDR2 sequences are SGHRS and YFSETQ. CDR3 loop: CASSLGAGANGGTQYF. The CDR3 bases are TGCGCCAGCAGCTTAGGAGCAGGGGCCAATGGGGGCACGCAGTATTTT.

V usage is TRBV6-1 and J usage is TRBJ1-2; D possibly corresponds to TRBD1 (5 bases). Germline V gene lookup returns CDR1 MNHNS and CDR2 SASEGT. This CDR3 is 15 amino acids long. V dropped 2 bases and J dropped 4 bases, with 14 bases sitting between them. The CDR3 sequence: CASSERRGRTYGYTF. In nucleotides, the CDR3 is TGTGCCAGCAGTGAAAGGAGGGGACGGACCTATGGCTACACCTTC.

The chain links TRBV6-4 to TRBJ1-1, with D uncertain. Germline values: CDR1 MRHNA, CDR2 SNTAGT. CDR3 length equals 14 residues. V lost 4 bases and J lost 0, with 9 bases in between. The CDR3 DNA is TGTGCCAGCAGTGTCGAGGCTATGAACACTGAAGCTTTCTTT. Residues: CASSVEAMNTEAFF.

The chain has TRBV23-1 and TRBJ2-7; maybe TRBD1 (6 bases). TRBV23-1 qualifies as an ORF whose function is uncertain. The V end lost 0 bases, the J end lost 0 bases, and 15 bases lay between the germline ends. This CDR3 is 17 amino acids long. CDR3 coding DNA: TGCGCCAGCAGTCAATCTGAGAGACAGGTCAGCTCCTACGAGCAGTACGTC. It specifies CASSQSERQVSSYEQYV.

This clone was found once. The rearrangement uses TRBV10-3 and TRBJ2-7; 8 positions agree with TRBD2. J was trimmed by 6 bases and V by 2 bases; bases with no gene match: 9. The CDR3 runs to 15 residues. Germline assignment: CDR1 ENHRY and CDR2 SYGVKD. CDR3 protein: CAISERRGGTAEQYF. In nucleotides, the CDR3 is TGTGCCATCAGTGAGAGACGGGGGGGCACCGCCGAGCAGTACTTC.

The chain couples TRBV5-8 to TRBJ2-7, with 8 bases lining up with TRBD1. CDR3 length equals 14 residues. V shed 9 bases and J 6 bases; nucleotides not matched to a gene: 14. The germline V gene encodes CDR1 SGHTS and CDR2 YDEGEE. The CDR3 DNA reads TGTGCCAACCCTAAACCCAGGGGGCTGGGCGAGCAGTACTTC. It codes for CANPKPRGLGEQYF. Filled out from reference TRBV5-8 and TRBJ2-7, the complete variable domain reads EAGVTQSPTHLIKTRGQQATLRCSPISGHTSVYWYQQALGLGLQFLLWYDEGEERNRGNFPPRFSGRQFPNYSSELNVNALELEDSALYLCANPKPRGLGEQYFGPGTRLTVT.

The chain recombines TRBV4-3 with TRBJ1-2, with D tentatively TRBD1 (5 bases). With 0 bases removed from V and 2 bases from J, the gap between germline ends came to 19 bases. Germline V gene sequence: CDR1 LGHNA, CDR2 YSLEER. The CDR3 loop spans 18 amino acids. CDR3 DNA: TGCGCCAGCAGCCAAGAATGGGAGGTGGCGGGGCCGAACTATGGCTACACCTTC. This sequence encodes CASSQEWEVAGPNYGYTF.

This chain connects TRBV5-5 to TRBJ2-2, with 7 nucleotides matching TRBD1. Per the germline V gene, CDR1 is SGHKS and CDR2 is YYEKEE (reference sequence). Germline trimming cut 1 base from V and 3 bases from J; bases unmatched to any gene: 6. The CDR3 covers 16 residues. The CDR3 nucleotides are TGTGCCAGCAGCTTGAGGGGGCAGAGATACACCGGGGAGCTGTTTTTT. It encodes CASSLRGQRYTGELFF.

In DNA form, the CDR3 reads TGTGCCAGCAGTTTAAGAGGAGATGGGGACAGGGGTGCCTACGAGCAGTACGTC. As protein: CASSLRGDGDRGAYEQYV. The chain recombines TRBV28 with TRBJ2-7, with 10 bases aligning to TRBD1. Trimming removed 2 bases from V and 2 bases from J; junction bases left unmatched: 12. The germline gives CDR1 MDHEN, CDR2 SYDVKM. CDR3 length: 18 amino acids.

The chain recombines TRBV5-1 with TRBJ2-5; D is uncertain. This CDR3 comprises 12 residues. Germline lookup yields CDR1 SGHRS and CDR2 YFSETQ. V was pared by 5 bases and J by 0 bases, with 5 bases between. CDR3 sequence reads: CASSINQETQYF. The CDR3 region has the DNA TGCGCCAGCAGTATTAACCAAGAGACCCAGTACTTC.

The chain recombines TRBV27 with TRBJ1-2; the D is unclear. This CDR3 is built from 13 residues. Germline CDR1 MNHEY, CDR2 SMNVEV (reference sequence). Deletions cut 5 bases from V and 3 bases from J, with 10 bases between. The CDR3 loop is CASSNGEDYGYTF. CDR3 coding DNA: TGTGCCAGCAGTAATGGGGAGGACTATGGCTACACCTTC.

The chain recombines TRBV15 with TRBJ1-1; 7 nucleotides line up with TRBD1. Germline V CDR1 and CDR2: LNHNV, YYDKDF (reference sequence). The V gene end was trimmed by 2 bases and the J gene end by 10 bases; junction bases not matched to a gene: 10. There are 14 residues in the CDR3. The CDR3 nucleotides read TGTGCCACCAGCAGACCTGACAGGGAACGTCGAGCTTTCTTT. It codes for CATSRPDRERRAFF.

CDR3 DNA: TGTGCCAGCAGCCAAGATTTGGGGGGGAACAGAAAGTACTTC. This codes for CASSQDLGGNRKYF. This sequence joins TRBV3-1 (or the pseudogene TRBV3-2) and TRBJ2-5, with TRBD2 matching over 7 bases. This CDR3 region has 14 residues. Per germline, CDR1 LGHDT and CDR2 YNNKEL (reference sequence). V lost 0 bases to trimming and J lost 12 bases; unmatched junction nucleotides: 10.

The chain recombines TRBV5-4 with TRBJ1-1; possible D gene TRBD1, 6 bases. The germline gives CDR1 SGHNT, CDR2 YYREEE (reference sequence). The CDR3 runs 15 residues. Trimming pared 2 bases from V and 3 bases from J, leaving 14 bases between. The CDR3 sequence: CASSFLGGGYTEAFF. The CDR3 coding sequence is TGTGCCAGCAGCTTCCTTGGGGGCGGGTACACTGAAGCTTTCTTT.